This TCR beta chain comes out of a study of blood T cell repertoires in COVID-19. At the level of the study: Donors in the United States, Italy and Spain gave samples during acute or convalescent COVID-19. PBMCs, B-cell-depleted T cells, or T cells were the source of the cDNA or gDNA that made up the material.

Trimming at V came to 2 bases and at J to 6 bases, leaving 9 bases not matched to a gene. The CDR3 spans 16 residues. Germline CDR1 SGHNT, CDR2 YYREEE (reference sequence). This clone was seen just once. Source study methods: Amplification from reference gene primers served as the basis for estimated nucleated cell counts. This table comes from immunoSEQ multiplex PCR, and its TCRdb copy is limited to in-frame clones, with some not included. That table is the source of V, J and clone size, and D and trimming were worked out from the DNA. The repertoire holds nearly 200,000 clones, with around 84% as singletons.

The material sequenced was peripheral blood. The clonotype originates from a human donor in a cohort sampled during active COVID-19. This chain joins TRBV5-4 and TRBJ1-5, with TRBD1 identical over 9 bases. CDR3 DNA: TGTGCCAGCAGCTTCCCTCCGGGACAGGGTTGTCAGCCCCAGCATTTT. Its translation is CASSFPPGQGCQPQHF.